Listed here is a single T cell receptor (beta chain). The sample comes from a study of blood T cell repertoires in COVID-19. Study-level information: Specimens from acute and convalescent COVID-19 originated in the United States, Italy and Spain. Sources were T cells, B-cell-depleted T cells, or PBMCs; the material itself was cDNA or gDNA.

Looked up from germline, CDR1 is MNHEY and CDR2 is SVGAGI. V lost 2 bases, J lost 2 bases, and 11 bases lay in between. The CDR3 sequence is 15 residues long. Original processing methods: It was from reference gene primer amplification that nucleated cell counts were estimated. Data came from immunoSEQ multiplex PCR; TCRdb stores just in-frame clones and leaves some out. V and J calls and clone size are copied from that table; D and trimming were computed from the DNA. The sample contains about 190,000 clones, roughly 79% of which appear only once. The source is a man aged 55 to 70 with active or convalescent COVID-19. The V gene is TRBV6-5, the J gene TRBJ2-3; no firm D call. The sequenced sample was peripheral blood. CDR3 amino acids: CASSYIFGSTDTQYF. In DNA, the CDR3 is TGTGCCAGCAGTTACATCTTCGGGTCCACAGATACGCAGTATTTT.